These 31 T cell receptor beta chains were sequenced from one sample in a study of shared clonotypes between healthy human individuals. The protocol was immunoSEQ multiplex PCR, while the TCRdb copy is restricted to in-frame clones and leaves out a portion. The sample has under 600,000 clones, about 98% seen once. The naive CD8 fraction comprised CD45RO-negative cells positively selected for CCR7 and excluded terminally differentiated effector memory CD45RA+ cells. The sample taken for sequencing was naive CD8+ T cells sorted from blood. The receptor source for this set is a man aged 25-45 years in good health.

The chain combines TRBV7-8 with TRBJ2-1; D is perhaps TRBD1 (5 bases). V dropped 3 bases and J dropped 4 bases, with 16 bases sitting between them. CDR3 size: 16 residues. In germline, CDR1 is SGHVS, CDR2 FQNEAQ. This chain's CDR3 is CASSLGPGNQYNEQFF. The CDR3 bases are TGTGCCAGCAGCTTGGGTCCAGGGAACCAGTACAATGAGCAGTTCTTC.

The rearrangement joins TRBV4-1 to TRBJ2-7, with D possibly matching TRBD2 (6 bases). The CDR3 consists of 14 residues. Trimming removed 0 bases from V and 6 bases from J, with 12 bases in between. Germline V gene data show CDR1 as MGHRA and CDR2 as YSYEKL. The CDR3 region has the DNA TGCGCCAGCAGCCAAGATAGGACTAAATTCGAGCAGTACTTC. It is translated as CASSQDRTKFEQYF.

The V gene is TRBV7-6, the J gene TRBJ2-7, with 7 positions matching TRBD1. The CDR3 has 13 residues. V lost 7 bases to trimming and J lost 5 bases; unmatched junction nucleotides: 8. Looked up from germline, CDR1 is SGHVS and CDR2 is FNYEAQ. The CDR3 region is CASTRQGGDEQYF. CDR3 in DNA: TGTGCCAGCACCAGACAGGGCGGCGACGAGCAGTACTTC.

The CDR3 reads CASSLGLTTYEQYF. As DNA, the CDR3 is TGTGCCAGCAGTTTAGGACTCACGACCTACGAGCAGTACTTC. This chain links TRBV27 with TRBJ2-7; D perhaps matches TRBD2 (5 bases). Trimming took off 2 bases at V and 2 bases at J, with 10 bases between the two ends. The germline CDR1 and CDR2 sequences are MNHEY and SMNVEV (reference sequence). The CDR3 loop spans 14 amino acids.

The chain has TRBV18 and TRBJ1-2; a possible D gene is TRBD1 (6 bases). Germline values: CDR1 KGHSH, CDR2 LQKENI. The CDR3 contains 19 residues. Deletions cut 1 base from V and 3 bases from J, with 24 bases between. CDR3 sequence (DNA): TGTGCCAGCTCACCACGGGTTGAGGTACAGGGCTTTCTCGACTATGGCTACACCTTC. It is translated as CASSPRVEVQGFLDYGYTF. The full variable domain, its missing parts supplied by reference TRBV18 and TRBJ1-2, is NAGVMQNPRHLVRRRGQEARLRCSPMKGHSHVYWYRQLPEEGLKFMVYLQKENIIDESGMPKERFSAEFPKEGPSILRIQQVVRGDSAAYFCASSPRVEVQGFLDYGYTFGSGTRLTVV.

The V gene is TRBV29-1, the J gene TRBJ1-2; D may be TRBD1 (5 bases). The CDR3 contains 14 residues. V lost 3 bases, J lost 2 bases, and 13 bases lay in between. Germline CDR1 is SQVTM and CDR2 is ANQGSEA. The CDR3 is CSVEPGRDNYGYTF. In DNA form, the CDR3 reads TGCAGCGTTGAGCCAGGGAGGGACAACTATGGCTACACCTTC.

This chain joins TRBV5-8 and TRBJ1-2, with TRBD1 identical over 9 bases. The ends lost 3 bases at V and 4 bases at J; junction bases unmatched: 4. Germline CDR1 is SGHTS and CDR2 is YDEGEE. This CDR3 has 14 amino acids. CDR3 DNA: TGTGCCAGCAGCTCCCGGGACAGGGTCTATGGCTACACCTTC. This sequence encodes CASSSRDRVYGYTF. Full variable domain (rest looked up from reference TRBV5-8 and TRBJ1-2): EAGVTQSPTHLIKTRGQQATLRCSPISGHTSVYWYQQALGLGLQFLLWYDEGEERNRGNFPPRFSGRQFPNYSSELNVNALELEDSALYLCASSSRDRVYGYTFGSGTRLTVV.

The chain carries TRBV7-8 and TRBJ2-7; unclear D gene. Per germline, CDR1 SGHVS and CDR2 FQNEAQ. V was cut by 0 bases and J by 3 bases, with 3 bases left in between. The CDR3 has 12 amino acids. This CDR3 reads CASSLARYEQYF. The CDR3 nucleotides read TGTGCCAGCAGCTTAGCGCGCTACGAGCAGTACTTC.

For this clone: This same CDR3 is encoded by further DNA sequences in the sample. The rearrangement links TRBV11-2 to TRBJ2-7; 13 bases fit TRBD2. V lost 4 bases, J lost 0 bases, and 3 bases stayed unmatched. This CDR3 comprises 16 residues. Germline loops: CDR1 SGHAT, CDR2 FQNNGV. DNA for the CDR3: TGTGCCAGCAGCTCAAGGACTAGCGGGAGCTCCTACGAGCAGTACTTC. Translation: CASSSRTSGSSYEQYF.

The chain recombines TRBV5-1 with TRBJ1-4; D is perhaps TRBD1 (5 bases). Trimming took off 1 base at V and 0 bases at J, with 10 bases between the two ends. The CDR3 sequence is 16 residues long. CDR1 is SGHRS and CDR2 is YFSETQ in the germline V gene. The CDR3 DNA reads TGCGCCAGCAGCTTGACCCTCAGGGCAACTAATGAAAAACTGTTTTTT. Translation gives CASSLTLRATNEKLFF.

CDR3 amino acids: CASSFNGRTQETQYF. CDR3 bases: TGTGCCAGCAGCTTTAACGGGAGGACCCAAGAGACCCAGTACTTC. V gene TRBV5-4 combines with J gene TRBJ2-5, with 7 bases that match TRBD2. The CDR3 has 15 amino acids. Germline-derived CDR1 and CDR2 are SGHNT and YYREEE (reference sequence). Germline trimming cut 2 bases from V and 1 base from J; bases unmatched to any gene: 5.

V and J are TRBV14 and TRBJ2-5; D assignment may be TRBD1 or TRBD2 (5 bases each). The tail of the sequence fits TRBJ2-7 better, so the J call may be wrong. Looked up from germline, CDR1 is SGHDN and CDR2 is FVKESK. There are 16 residues in the CDR3. Here the CDR3 DNA reads TGTGCCAGCAGCCCCGCGAGGGTCGTAGGGGCCTACGAGCAGTACTTC. This gives the protein CASSPARVVGAYEQYF.

The chain is built from TRBV30 and TRBJ2-3; no clear D gene. CDR3 length: 14 amino acids. The V end was cut by 1 base, the J end by 0 bases, with 8 bases between. Germline V gene lookup returns CDR1 GTSNPN and CDR2 SVGIG (reference sequence). The CDR3 DNA is TGTGCCTGGAGTGGTTCAGCTAGCACAGATACGCAGTATTTT. It encodes CAWSGSASTDTQYF.

In the case of this clone: The same CDR3 is also encoded by other DNA sequences in this sample. The genes are TRBV27 and TRBJ2-1, with 9 bases lining up with TRBD2. The CDR3 is 15 amino acids. V lost 6 bases, J lost 2 bases, and 5 bases stayed unmatched. Germline V lookup: CDR1 MNHEY, CDR2 SMNVEV (reference sequence). CDR3 residues: CASSPGTSPYNEQFF. DNA of the CDR3: TGTGCCAGCAGCCCCGGGACTAGCCCCTACAATGAGCAGTTCTTC.

The chain recombines TRBV2 with TRBJ2-2; 10 bases agree with TRBD1. This CDR3 has 16 residues. The V gene end was trimmed by 2 bases and the J gene end by 4 bases; junction bases not matched to a gene: 4. Germline V lookup: CDR1 SNHLY, CDR2 FYNNEI. As DNA, the CDR3 is TGTGCCAGCAGTGAATTGGGACAGGGGACCACCGGGGAGCTGTTTTTT. Residues: CASSELGQGTTGELFF.

The CDR3, as DNA: TGTGCCATCAGTGAGTCGCCGACAATCTATGGCTACACCTTC. Its translation is CAISESPTIYGYTF. J is TRBJ1-2 and V is TRBV10-3; unclear D gene. V dropped 0 bases and J dropped 4 bases, with 9 bases sitting between them. The germline CDR1 and CDR2 sequences are ENHRY and SYGVKD. This CDR3 spans 14 amino acids.

The rearrangement uses TRBV9 and TRBJ2-7; a possible D gene is TRBD2 (6 bases). The CDR3 runs to 15 residues. Germline lookup yields CDR1 SGDLS and CDR2 YYNGEE. Between the trimmed V and J ends, which lost 4 bases and 1 base, there was a span of 15 bases. DNA of the CDR3: TGTGCCAGCAGCCCCTCGGGGGATGGATCCTACGAGCAGTACTTC. Translation gives CASSPSGDGSYEQYF.

This rearrangement joins TRBV7-9 to TRBJ2-4; D unresolved. Germline CDR1 reads SEHNR; CDR2 reads FQNEAQ (reference sequence). Trimming took 5 bases from V and 6 from J, leaving 11 bases between them. The CDR3 consists of 13 residues. The CDR3 protein is CASSISTGNIQYF. The CDR3, as DNA: TGTGCCAGCAGCATCTCGACGGGAAACATTCAGTACTTC.

The chain has TRBV9 and TRBJ2-3; TRBD1 might be the D (5 bases). This CDR3 contains 14 residues. The germline V and J ends were trimmed by 5 bases and 2 bases, with 12 bases remaining between them. CDR1 is SGDLS, CDR2 YYNGEE, per germline. CDR3 coding DNA: TGTGCCAGCAGAAAAGGGGTAAACACAGATACGCAGTATTTT. Encoded protein: CASRKGVNTDTQYF.

This chain links TRBV10-3 with TRBJ2-7; 11 bases line up with TRBD2. Germline trimming cut 7 bases from V and 6 bases from J; bases unmatched to any gene: 8. The CDR3 consists of 14 residues. CDR1 and CDR2 (germline): ENHRY, SYGVKD. CDR3 loop: CAITVAGGLGEQYF. CDR3 DNA sequence: TGTGCCATCACGGTAGCGGGAGGGCTAGGCGAGCAGTACTTC.

The V call is TRBV27, the J call TRBJ2-7; 9 nucleotides agree with TRBD2. From germline, CDR1 is MNHEY and CDR2 SMNVEV (reference sequence). The V and J ends lost 8 bases and 5 bases, in that order; junction bases with no gene match: 7. This CDR3 is built from 13 residues. The CDR3 spells CASGGGRANEQYF. The CDR3 region has the DNA TGTGCCAGCGGCGGCGGGAGGGCCAACGAGCAGTACTTC.

The chain couples TRBV13 to TRBJ2-5; 7 positions match TRBD2. With V trimmed by 6 bases and J by 2 bases, 9 bases remained unmatched. The CDR3 has 15 amino acids. Per the germline V gene, CDR1 is PRHDT and CDR2 is FYEKMQ (reference sequence). DNA of the CDR3: TGTGCCAGCAGTGTGGGGGAGGGCCCACAAGAGACCCAGTACTTC. Translated: CASSVGEGPQETQYF.

The chain uses TRBV5-4 and TRBJ2-1; D call uncertain. Germline V CDR1 and CDR2: SGHNT, YYREEE (reference sequence). The CDR3 extends over 13 amino acids. Trimming removed 2 bases from V and 5 bases from J, with 8 bases in between. CDR3 loop: CASSFVGNNEQFF. In DNA, the CDR3 is TGTGCCAGCAGCTTTGTAGGGAACAATGAGCAGTTCTTC.

This clone was counted once. This sequence joins TRBV6-6 and TRBJ2-5; 13 bases fit TRBD2. The CDR3 length is 16 residues. CDR1 MNHNY and CDR2 SVGAGI come from the germline V gene (reference sequence). After removal of 2 bases from V and 2 bases from J, the junction contained 2 bases not matched to a gene. Written as DNA, the CDR3 is TGTGCCAGCAGTTACCCGGGACTAGCGGGACAAGAGACCCAGTACTTC. Protein: CASSYPGLAGQETQYF.

V is TRBV7-8 and J is TRBJ2-5, with unresolved D. The CDR3 spans 16 residues. CDR1 SGHVS and CDR2 FQNEAQ come from the germline V gene. Between the trimmed V and J ends, which lost 1 base and 4 bases, there was a span of 16 bases. CDR3 in amino acids: CASSLVLGTFLETQYF. In DNA form, the CDR3 reads TGTGCCAGCAGCTTAGTACTTGGAACTTTCTTAGAGACCCAGTACTTC.

The count of this clone is one. As DNA, the CDR3 is TGTGCCAGCAGTTACTCGAAATCGAGCTCCTACGAGCAGTACTTC. Its protein is CASSYSKSSSYEQYF. This chain connects TRBV6-5 to TRBJ2-7; D not resolved. Trimming left V 0 bases short and J 0 bases short, with 9 bases between. Germline CDR1 reads MNHEY; CDR2 reads SVGAGI. This CDR3 is built from 15 residues.

The chain combines TRBV6-6 with TRBJ2-3; D may be TRBD2 (5 bases). V was cut by 2 bases and J by 0 bases, with 12 bases left in between. Germline CDR1 and CDR2: MNHNY and SVGAGI (reference sequence). The CDR3 totals 16 residues. CDR3 protein: CASSYPQAASTDTQYF. Written as DNA, the CDR3 is TGTGCCAGCAGTTACCCCCAAGCGGCGAGCACAGATACGCAGTATTTT.

This chain joins TRBV29-1 and TRBJ2-7; no firm D call. Trimming cost V 1 base and J 6 bases, with 13 bases left between them. The CDR3 totals 13 residues. The germline V gene encodes CDR1 SQVTM and CDR2 ANQGSEA. The CDR3 is CSVEVGDKGEQYF. As DNA, the CDR3 is TGCAGCGTTGAAGTCGGAGATAAGGGCGAGCAGTACTTC.

The V gene is TRBV29-1, the J gene TRBJ2-1; D ambiguous. CDR1 is SQVTM and CDR2 is ANQGSEA in the germline V gene. The germline V and J ends were trimmed by 7 bases and 7 bases, with 14 bases remaining between them. This CDR3 comprises 12 residues. CDR3 residues: CSAGTGVNEQFF. The CDR3 coding sequence is TGCAGCGCAGGCACTGGGGTTAATGAGCAGTTCTTC.

This chain joins TRBV6-5 and TRBJ2-7, with 8 bases identical to TRBD2. Per germline, CDR1 MNHEY and CDR2 SVGAGI. Losses at the gene ends were 2 bases for V and 5 bases for J; bases not matched to a gene: 8. The CDR3 extends over 15 amino acids. The CDR3 loop reads CASSYGAGAINEQYF. In DNA form, the CDR3 reads TGTGCCAGCAGTTACGGAGCGGGAGCCATTAACGAGCAGTACTTC.

The chain has TRBV7-9 and TRBJ2-7; D assignment may be TRBD1 or TRBD2 (5 bases each). V was cut by 6 bases and J by 7 bases, with 16 bases left in between. This CDR3 contains 13 residues. Germline CDR1 and CDR2: SEHNR and FQNEAQ (reference sequence). The CDR3 DNA follows: TGTGCCAGCAGATCACCGGGACCTCAAGAGCAGTACTTC. Protein product: CASRSPGPQEQYF. Combining the CDR3 with reference TRBV7-9 and TRBJ2-7 gives the whole variable domain DTGVSQNPRHKITKRGQNVTFRCDPISEHNRLYWYRQTLGQGPEFLTYFQNEAQLEKSRLLSDRFSAERPKGSFSTLEIQRTEQGDSAMYLCASRSPGPQEQYFGPGTRLTVT.